The next 2 T cell receptor beta chains were all read from a single sample in a study of OX40 agonist ivuxolimab in advanced cancers. Generated by immunoSEQ multiplex PCR, the TCRdb table keeps only in-frame clones and is missing some. This sample has fewer than 90,000 clones, with approximately 78% found just once. This sample comprised CD4+ or CD8+ T cells sorted from blood, obtained in a trial of the OX40 agonist ivuxolimab. The receptors here all came from an adult with an advanced solid tumor such as melanoma, head and neck, liver or kidney cancer.

J is TRBJ2-5 and V is TRBV2; D unclear. This CDR3 has 14 amino acids. Germline CDR1 and CDR2: SNHLY and FYNNEI. With 8 bases removed from V and 1 base from J, the gap between germline ends came to 14 bases. Here the CDR3 reads CASVGLAVQETQYF. The CDR3 nucleotides read TGTGCCAGCGTGGGTCTGGCAGTCCAAGAGACCCAGTACTTC.

The J gene is TRBJ2-5, the V gene TRBV2; 8 nucleotides align to TRBD1. V lost 3 bases to trimming and J lost 4 bases; unmatched junction nucleotides: 7. The CDR3 runs to 15 residues. Germline CDR1 is SNHLY and CDR2 is FYNNEI. CDR3 region: CASSDNSQGVETQYF. In DNA form, the CDR3 reads TGTGCCAGCAGTGATAACTCACAGGGGGTAGAGACCCAGTACTTC.